Listed below are T cell receptor beta chains from one sample, sequenced in a study of T cell responses to AZD1222 COVID-19 vaccine. TCRdb's table, derived via immunoSEQ multiplex PCR, lists solely in-frame clones and lacks some. The sample yields 120,000 or so clones, about nine tenths seen once. Sequences were derived from peripheral blood, sampled on day 0 of AZD1222 vaccination. The receptor source for this set is an adult in good health. Both conserved end residues are part of each CDR3. D genes are given only for firm matches. Size is omitted from some rows. Given values are once, few, many or a class for expanded clones.

D	size	length	V	J	CDR3	DNA
.	.	12	TRBV12-3/TRBV12-4	TRBJ2-7	CASSLVSYEQYF	TGTGCCAGCAGTTTGGTATCCTACGAGCAGTACTTC
.	.	14	TRBV5-8	TRBJ2-4	CASRPYSGKNIQYF	TGTGCCAGCAGACCTTATAGCGGCAAAAACATTCAGTACTTC
TRBD1	.	16	TRBV7-8	TRBJ2-2	CASSLSTGANTGELFF	TGTGCCAGCAGCTTATCGACAGGGGCAAACACCGGGGAGCTGTTTTTT
TRBD1	few	13	TRBV4-3	TRBJ1-3	CASSQGTGGGIYF	TGCGCCAGCAGCCAAGGGACAGGGGGCGGAATATATTTT
.	.	13	TRBV28	TRBJ1-1	CASSWSTNTEAFF	TGTGCCAGCAGTTGGTCGACTAACACTGAAGCTTTCTTT
.	.	17	TRBV21-1	TRBJ1-5	CASSVFPVLRGNQPQHF	TGTGCCAGCAGCGTGTTCCCAGTCCTCAGGGGCAATCAGCCCCAGCATTTT
.	.	13	TRBV24-1	TRBJ1-5	CATSVDSNQPQHF	TGTGCCACCAGTGTGGATAGCAATCAGCCCCAGCATTTT
TRBD2	.	15	TRBV7-9	TRBJ2-7	CASSSTSVVIYEQYF	TGTGCCAGCAGTTCTACTAGCGTGGTAATCTACGAGCAGTACTTC
.	.	16	TRBV28	TRBJ1-2	CASAGTIEVANYGYTF	TGTGCCAGCGCCGGGACAATAGAAGTGGCTAACTATGGCTACACCTTC
TRBD1	.	14	TRBV28	TRBJ1-4	CASSSGQGYEKLFF	TGTGCCAGCAGTTCGGGACAGGGGTACGAAAAACTGTTTTTT
.	.	15	TRBV5-1	TRBJ2-1	CASSLRGEGYNEQFF	TGCGCCAGCAGCTTGAGGGGGGAAGGGTACAATGAGCAGTTCTTC
.	.	14	TRBV9	TRBJ2-1	CASSVASGWGEQFF	TGTGCCAGCAGCGTAGCTTCAGGGTGGGGGGAGCAGTTCTTC
.	.	13	TRBV6-5	TRBJ1-2	CASSYSYEHGYTF	TGTGCCAGCAGTTACTCATATGAGCATGGCTACACCTTC
TRBD2	.	17	TRBV24-1	TRBJ2-1	CATSDPLAHGSYNEQFF	TGTGCCACCAGTGACCCACTAGCGCATGGGTCCTACAATGAGCAGTTCTTC
TRBD1	.	15	TRBV19	TRBJ1-1	CASSPAGTVNTEAFF	TGTGCCAGTAGTCCTGCCGGGACAGTGAACACTGAAGCTTTCTTT
.	.	11	TRBV5-4	TRBJ2-3	CASSLADTQYF	TGTGCCAGCAGCTTAGCAGATACGCAGTATTTT
TRBD2	once	15	TRBV6-5	TRBJ2-1	CASKVGLAGVPRAFF	TGTGCCAGCAAGGTCGGACTAGCGGGAGTACCTCGTGCGTTCTTC